The clone carrying this T cell receptor beta chain was counted ten times or more. This sample is drawn from a study of T cells after yellow fever vaccination. MiXCR, run by TCRdb on the 5' RACE reads, gives a single entry per CDR3 protein. The sample includes approximately 340,000 distinct CDR3 sequences, 8.7% of them seen just once. The sequence was obtained from a man younger than 35 who received the YFV17D yellow fever vaccine. The starting material was PBMCs, obtained on the day of the first yellow fever vaccination.

CDR3 DNA: TGTGCCAGCAGCTTAGGCCACGGACAGGGTGCCGGGGAGCTGTTTTTT. Its translation is CASSLGHGQGAGELFF. This sequence joins TRBV7-3 and TRBJ2-2; 8 bases line up with TRBD1. The CDR3 has 16 amino acids. Per the germline V gene, CDR1 is SGHTA and CDR2 is FQGTGA. After removal of 2 bases from V and 6 bases from J, the junction contained 8 bases not matched to a gene. Looking up the rest from reference TRBV7-3 and TRBJ2-2 gives the full variable domain: GAGVSQTPSNKVTEKGKYVELRCDPISGHTALYWYRQSLGQGPEFLIYFQGTGAADDSGLPNDRFFAVRPEGSVSTLKIQRTERGDSAVYLCASSLGHGQGAGELFFGEGSRLTVL.